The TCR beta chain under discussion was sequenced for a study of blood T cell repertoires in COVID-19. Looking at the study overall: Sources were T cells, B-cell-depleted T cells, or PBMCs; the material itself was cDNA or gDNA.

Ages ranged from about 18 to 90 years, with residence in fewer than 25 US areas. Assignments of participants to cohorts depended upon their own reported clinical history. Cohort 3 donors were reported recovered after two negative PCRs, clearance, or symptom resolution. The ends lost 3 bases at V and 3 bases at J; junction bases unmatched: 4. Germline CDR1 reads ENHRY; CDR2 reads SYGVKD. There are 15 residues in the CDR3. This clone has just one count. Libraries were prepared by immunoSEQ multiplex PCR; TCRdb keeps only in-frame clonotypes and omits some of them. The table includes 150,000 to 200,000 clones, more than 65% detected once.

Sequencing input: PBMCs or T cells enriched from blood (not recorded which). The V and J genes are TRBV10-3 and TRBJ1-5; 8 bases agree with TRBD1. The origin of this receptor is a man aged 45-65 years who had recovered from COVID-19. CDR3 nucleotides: TGTGCCATCAGTGACGACAGGGGTATCAATCAGCCCCAGCATTTT. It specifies CAISDDRGINQPQHF.